Each of the 7 T cell receptor beta chains below was sequenced from the same sample in a study of blood T cell repertoires in COVID-19. Only in-frame clones appear in the TCRdb table, and some are missing; sequencing was by immunoSEQ multiplex PCR. Among 400,000 to 550,000 clones, roughly nine tenths were seen once, and the ten largest hold just under 2%. What was sequenced was PBMCs or T cells enriched from blood (not recorded which). Every receptor here comes from a woman in her late teens or twenties with acute COVID-19.

Written as DNA, the CDR3 is TGTGCCACCAGTGATGCGGCGACAGGGAACACAGATACGCAGTATTTT. Its protein product is CATSDAATGNTDTQYF. This chain links TRBV24-1 with TRBJ2-3; TRBD1 matches at 7 bases. Losses at the gene ends were 3 bases for V and 2 bases for J; bases not matched to a gene: 7. There are 16 residues in the CDR3. Germline V gene lookup returns CDR1 KGHDR and CDR2 SFDVKD.

V usage is TRBV27 and J usage is TRBJ1-2; tentative D call: TRBD1 (5 bases). Germline lookup yields CDR1 MNHEY and CDR2 SMNVEV (reference sequence). The CDR3 has 14 amino acids. Trimming removed 6 bases at V and 5 bases at J, with 16 bases between. The CDR3 DNA follows: TGTGCCAGCAGCTCCAGGGTTTCTAGATATGGCTACACCTTC. Protein sequence: CASSSRVSRYGYTF.

This chain uses TRBV27 with TRBJ2-7; 8 bases fit TRBD1. CDR3 length: 14 residues. J gave up 3 bases and V 6 bases, and 7 bases lay outside the gene matches. The germline V gene encodes CDR1 MNHEY and CDR2 SMNVEV (reference sequence). The CDR3, as DNA: TGTGCCAGCAGCATAGACAGGGGAAACTACGAGCAGTACTTC. It specifies CASSIDRGNYEQYF.

CDR3 sequence: CATSREGGRRQFF. The CDR3 region has the DNA TGTGCCACCAGCAGAGAGGGGGGAAGGAGGCAGTTCTTC. The chain has TRBV15 and TRBJ2-1, with D possibly being TRBD2 (6 bases). The CDR3 length is 13 residues. Germline values: CDR1 LNHNV, CDR2 YYDKDF (reference sequence). The ends were cut back, 0 bases at V and 12 bases at J, with 12 bases in the middle.

This chain connects TRBV7-2 to TRBJ2-7; the D is unclear. The V gene lost 0 bases and the J gene lost 2 bases, with 8 bases spanning the gap. Germline V gene data show CDR1 as SGHTA and CDR2 as FQGNSA. The CDR3 sequence is 14 residues long. CDR3 sequence (DNA): TGTGCCAGCAGCTTAGCGCGTACCGCCTACGAGCAGTACTTC. It is translated as CASSLARTAYEQYF.

The rearrangement links TRBV6-5 to TRBJ1-2; D is ambiguous. The V gene lost 6 bases and the J gene lost 1 base, with 12 bases spanning the gap. CDR1 and CDR2 from the germline V gene are MNHEY and SVGAGI. The CDR3 has 14 amino acids. CDR3 sequence (DNA): TGTGCCAGCAGCCACGGCGGGAATAACTATGGCTACACCTTC. It is translated as CASSHGGNNYGYTF.

In this sample, this clone turned up a few times. The gene calls are TRBV12-5 and TRBJ1-5; D is unclear. Trimming shortened V by 3 bases and J by 1 base, and 16 bases separated the two germline ends. CDR3 size: 17 residues. Per the germline V gene, CDR1 is LGHNT and CDR2 is FRNRAP. The CDR3 DNA is TGTGCTAGTGGTTTTCGGTCTATACGAGAGAGCAATCAGCCCCAGCATTTT. It is translated as CASGFRSIRESNQPQHF.